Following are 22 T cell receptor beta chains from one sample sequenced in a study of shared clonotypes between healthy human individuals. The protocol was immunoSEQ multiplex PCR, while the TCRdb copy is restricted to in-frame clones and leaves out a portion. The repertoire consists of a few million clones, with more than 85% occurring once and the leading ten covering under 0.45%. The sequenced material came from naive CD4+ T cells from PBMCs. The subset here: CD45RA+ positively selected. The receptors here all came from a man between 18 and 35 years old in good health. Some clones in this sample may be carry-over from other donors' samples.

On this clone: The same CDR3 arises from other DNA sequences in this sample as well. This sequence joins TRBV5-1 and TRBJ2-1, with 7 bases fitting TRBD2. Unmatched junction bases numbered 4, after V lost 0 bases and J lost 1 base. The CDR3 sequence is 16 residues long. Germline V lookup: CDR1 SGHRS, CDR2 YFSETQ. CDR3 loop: CASSLVLASSYNEQFF. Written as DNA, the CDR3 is TGCGCCAGCAGCTTGGTACTAGCGAGTTCCTACAATGAGCAGTTCTTC.

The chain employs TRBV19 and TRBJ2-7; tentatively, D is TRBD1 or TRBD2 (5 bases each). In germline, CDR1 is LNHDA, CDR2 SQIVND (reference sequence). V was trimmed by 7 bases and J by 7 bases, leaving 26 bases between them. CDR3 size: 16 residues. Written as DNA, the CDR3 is TGTGCCAGTACCCAAGAGGCCCGGAACCCTGAGGGGGAGCAGTACTTC. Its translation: CASTQEARNPEGEQYF.

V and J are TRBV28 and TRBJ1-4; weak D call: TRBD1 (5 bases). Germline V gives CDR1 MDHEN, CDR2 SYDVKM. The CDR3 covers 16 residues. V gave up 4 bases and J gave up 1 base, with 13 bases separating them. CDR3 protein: CASSSPRGVTNEKLFF. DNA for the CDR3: TGTGCCAGCAGTTCTCCCCGGGGGGTAACTAATGAAAAACTGTTTTTT.

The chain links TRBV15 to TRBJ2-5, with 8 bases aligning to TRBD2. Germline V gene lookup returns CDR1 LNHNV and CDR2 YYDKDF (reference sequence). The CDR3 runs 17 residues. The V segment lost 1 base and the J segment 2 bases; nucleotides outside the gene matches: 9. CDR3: CATSRAGAGARQETQYF. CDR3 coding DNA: TGTGCCACCAGCAGAGCGGGAGCGGGGGCCAGACAAGAGACCCAGTACTTC.

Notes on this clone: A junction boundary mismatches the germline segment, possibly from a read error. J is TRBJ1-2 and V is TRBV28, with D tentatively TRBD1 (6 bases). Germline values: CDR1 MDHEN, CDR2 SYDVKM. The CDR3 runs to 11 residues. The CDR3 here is CASSSAVQGIF. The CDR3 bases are TGTGCCAGCAGTTCGGCCGTTCAGGGGATATTC.

This CDR3 reads CASSVAGASSYNEQFF. In DNA form, the CDR3 reads TGTGCCAGCAGCGTAGCTGGAGCTTCCTCCTACAATGAGCAGTTCTTC. The chain is built from TRBV9 and TRBJ2-1, with D hard to call. CDR1 and CDR2 from the germline V gene are SGDLS and YYNGEE. V lost 0 bases, J lost 0 bases, and 10 bases lay in between. The CDR3 is 16 amino acids.

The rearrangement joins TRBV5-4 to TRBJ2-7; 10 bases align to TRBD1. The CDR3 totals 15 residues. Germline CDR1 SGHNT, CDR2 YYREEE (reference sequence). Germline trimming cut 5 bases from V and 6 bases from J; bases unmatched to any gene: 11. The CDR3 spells CASSSPGQGSFEQYF. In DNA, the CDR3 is TGTGCCAGCAGTTCGCCGGGACAGGGGTCTTTCGAGCAGTACTTC.

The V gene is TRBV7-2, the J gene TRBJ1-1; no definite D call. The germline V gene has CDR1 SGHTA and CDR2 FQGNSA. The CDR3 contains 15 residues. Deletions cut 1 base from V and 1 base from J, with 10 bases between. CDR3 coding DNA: TGTGCCAGCAGCTTAGGTATCAACCGGAACACTGAAGCTTTCTTT. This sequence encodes CASSLGINRNTEAFF.

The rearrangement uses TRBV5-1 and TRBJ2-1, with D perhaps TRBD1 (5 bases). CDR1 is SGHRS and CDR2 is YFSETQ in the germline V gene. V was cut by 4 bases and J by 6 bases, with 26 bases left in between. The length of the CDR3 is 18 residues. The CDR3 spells CASSLLPDRSGKVNEQFF. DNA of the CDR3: TGCGCCAGCAGCCTACTACCAGACAGATCAGGGAAAGTCAATGAGCAGTTCTTC.

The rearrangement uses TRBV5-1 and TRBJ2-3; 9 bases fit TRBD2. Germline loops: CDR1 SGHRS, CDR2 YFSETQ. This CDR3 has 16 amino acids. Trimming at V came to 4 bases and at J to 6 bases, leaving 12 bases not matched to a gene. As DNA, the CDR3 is TGCGCCAGCAGCATTGAAATAGCGGGAGTGGGGGATACGCAGTATTTT. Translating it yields CASSIEIAGVGDTQYF.

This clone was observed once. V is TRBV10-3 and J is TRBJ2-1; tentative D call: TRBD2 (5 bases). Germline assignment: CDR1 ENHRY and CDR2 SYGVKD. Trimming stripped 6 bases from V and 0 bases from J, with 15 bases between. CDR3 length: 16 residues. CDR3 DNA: TGTGCCATCAGCCGCTTACTAGTTCGCTCCTACAATGAGCAGTTCTTC. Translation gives CAISRLLVRSYNEQFF.

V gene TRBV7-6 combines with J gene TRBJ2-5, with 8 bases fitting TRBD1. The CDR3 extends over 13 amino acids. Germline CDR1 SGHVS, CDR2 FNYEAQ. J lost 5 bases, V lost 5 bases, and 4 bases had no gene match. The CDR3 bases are TGTGCCAGCAGCGTAGACAGGGGCGAGACCCAGTACTTC. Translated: CASSVDRGETQYF.

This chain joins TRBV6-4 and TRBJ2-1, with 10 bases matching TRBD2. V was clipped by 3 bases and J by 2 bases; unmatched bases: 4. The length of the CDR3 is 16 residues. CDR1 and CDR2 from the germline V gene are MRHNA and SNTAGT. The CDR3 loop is CASSESLAGAYNEQFF. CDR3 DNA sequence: TGTGCCAGCAGTGAGAGTCTAGCGGGGGCCTACAATGAGCAGTTCTTC.

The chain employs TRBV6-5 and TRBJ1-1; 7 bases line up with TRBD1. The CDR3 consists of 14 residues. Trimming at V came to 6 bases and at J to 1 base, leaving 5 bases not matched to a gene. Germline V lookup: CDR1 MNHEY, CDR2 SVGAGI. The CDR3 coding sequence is TGTGCCAGCAGGACTGGACAGGAGAACACTGAAGCTTTCTTT. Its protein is CASRTGQENTEAFF.

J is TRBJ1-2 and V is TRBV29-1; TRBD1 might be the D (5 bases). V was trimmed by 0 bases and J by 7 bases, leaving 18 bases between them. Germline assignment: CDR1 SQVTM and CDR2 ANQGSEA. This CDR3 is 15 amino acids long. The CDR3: CSVEESGQPGGGYTF. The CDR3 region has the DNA TGCAGCGTTGAAGAATCAGGTCAGCCTGGGGGTGGCTACACCTTC.

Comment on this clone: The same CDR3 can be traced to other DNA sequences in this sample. CDR3 DNA sequence: TGTGCCAGCAGCGTAGACAGCAACACCGGGGAGCTGTTTTTT. This codes for CASSVDSNTGELFF. J is TRBJ2-2 and V is TRBV9; D unclear. Trimming stripped 0 bases from V and 2 bases from J, with 5 bases between. This CDR3 is built from 14 residues. Germline lookup yields CDR1 SGDLS and CDR2 YYNGEE.

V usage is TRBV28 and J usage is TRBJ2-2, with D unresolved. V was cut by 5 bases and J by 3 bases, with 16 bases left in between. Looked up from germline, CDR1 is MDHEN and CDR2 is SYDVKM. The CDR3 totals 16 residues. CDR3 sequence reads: CASSPRHIGHTGELFF. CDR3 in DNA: TGTGCCAGCAGTCCTAGACACATCGGGCACACCGGGGAGCTGTTTTTT.

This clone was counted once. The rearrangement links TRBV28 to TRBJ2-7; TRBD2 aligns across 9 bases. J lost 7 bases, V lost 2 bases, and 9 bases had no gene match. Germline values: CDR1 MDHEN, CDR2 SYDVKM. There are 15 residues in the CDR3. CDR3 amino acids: CASSLMAGGLWEQYF. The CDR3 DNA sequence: TGTGCCAGCAGTTTAATGGCGGGAGGGCTTTGGGAGCAGTACTTC.

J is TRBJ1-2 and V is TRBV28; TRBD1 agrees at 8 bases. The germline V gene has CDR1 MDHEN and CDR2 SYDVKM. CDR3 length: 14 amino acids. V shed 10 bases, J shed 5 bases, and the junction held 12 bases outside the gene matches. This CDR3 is CATRTEGQAYGYTF. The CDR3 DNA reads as TGTGCCACACGTACTGAGGGACAGGCGTATGGCTACACCTTC.

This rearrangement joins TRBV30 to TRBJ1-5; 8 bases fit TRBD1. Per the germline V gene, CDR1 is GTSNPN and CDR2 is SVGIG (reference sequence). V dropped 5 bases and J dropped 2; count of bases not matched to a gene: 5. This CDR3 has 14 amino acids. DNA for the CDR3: TGTGCCTGGGACAGGGGTGGTGGCAATCAGCCCCAGCATTTT. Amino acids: CAWDRGGGNQPQHF.

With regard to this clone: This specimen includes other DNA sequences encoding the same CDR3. The CDR3 protein is CASTPGGAGGGEQYF. The CDR3 DNA follows: TGCGCCAGCACCCCGGGAGGAGCGGGAGGGGGCGAGCAGTACTTC. The V and J genes are TRBV5-1 and TRBJ2-7; 10 bases align to TRBD2. Germline V CDR1 and CDR2: SGHRS, YFSETQ. The length of the CDR3 is 15 residues. Trimming cost V 6 bases and J 6 bases; bases outside gene matches: 12.

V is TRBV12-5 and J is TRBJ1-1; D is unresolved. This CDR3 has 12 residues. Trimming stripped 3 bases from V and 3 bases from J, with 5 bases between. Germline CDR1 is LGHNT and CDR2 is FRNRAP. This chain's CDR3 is CASGFGHTEAFF. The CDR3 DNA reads TGTGCTAGTGGTTTCGGACACACTGAAGCTTTCTTT.